This passage covers 25 T cell receptor beta chains from one sample sequenced in a study of blood T cell repertoires in COVID-19. Assay: immunoSEQ multiplex PCR; the TCRdb copy retains only in-frame clones and omits some. The table shows 120,000 to 150,000 clones, with 84% occurring only once. The sequenced sample was PBMCs or T cells enriched from blood (not recorded which). The origin of the receptors is a man in his fifties in a cohort exposed to, infected with or recovered from COVID-19 (not recorded which).

The genes are TRBV5-4 and TRBJ2-1; TRBD1 matches at 9 bases. Trimming cost V 0 bases and J 4 bases; bases outside gene matches: 2. CDR1 SGHNT and CDR2 YYREEE come from the germline V gene (reference sequence). The CDR3 has 15 amino acids. The CDR3 loop reads CASSLETGGYNEQFF. The CDR3 DNA is TGTGCCAGCAGCTTGGAGACAGGGGGGTACAATGAGCAGTTCTTC.

The V and J genes are TRBV10-2 and TRBJ2-7, with TRBD2 as a possible D gene (5 bases). Germline CDR1 is WSHSY and CDR2 is SAAADI. With 6 bases removed from V and 4 bases from J, the gap between germline ends came to 19 bases. The CDR3 loop spans 15 amino acids. In nucleotides, the CDR3 is TGCGCCAGCAGCGACCTGTTCGGAGGAAAATACGAGCAGTACTTC. The encoded protein is CASSDLFGGKYEQYF.

J is TRBJ2-1 and V is TRBV5-4; 8 positions agree with TRBD1. CDR3 length: 16 residues. Germline V gene lookup returns CDR1 SGHNT and CDR2 YYREEE (reference sequence). Trimming at V came to 0 bases and at J to 0 bases, leaving 2 bases not matched to a gene. The chain's CDR3 is CASSLDQGASYNEQFF. The CDR3 DNA reads as TGTGCCAGCAGCTTGGACCAGGGGGCCTCCTACAATGAGCAGTTCTTC. Together with reference TRBV5-4 and TRBJ2-1, the CDR3 gives the full variable domain: ETGVTQSPTHLIKTRGQQVTLRCSSQSGHNTVSWYQQALGQGPQFIFQYYREEENGRGNFPPRFSGLQFPNYSSELNVNALELDDSALYLCASSLDQGASYNEQFFGPGTRLTVL.

The chain couples TRBV9 to TRBJ2-1; D not certain. V gave up 3 bases and J gave up 2 bases, with 12 bases separating them. The CDR3 loop spans 15 amino acids. Germline V gene lookup returns CDR1 SGDLS and CDR2 YYNGEE. The CDR3 spells CASSASGSAYNEQFF. In nucleotides, the CDR3 is TGTGCCAGCAGCGCGAGTGGCAGCGCCTACAATGAGCAGTTCTTC.

V is TRBV7-6 and J is TRBJ2-1, with TRBD1 as a possible D gene (6 bases). Germline loops: CDR1 SGHVS, CDR2 FNYEAQ. CDR3 length equals 14 residues. V was shortened by 0 bases and J by 7 bases, with 10 bases between the two germline ends. CDR3 sequence: CASSLAGRGNEQFF. The CDR3 coding sequence is TGTGCCAGCAGCTTAGCTGGCAGGGGAAATGAGCAGTTCTTC.

The rearrangement joins TRBV7-9 to TRBJ2-7; 7 bases match TRBD1. V gave up 6 bases and J gave up 5 bases; unmatched junction bases: 7. This CDR3 is built from 13 residues. Germline loops: CDR1 SEHNR, CDR2 FQNEAQ (reference sequence). CDR3 bases: TGTGCCAGCAGAACCGACAGGGCCAACGAGCAGTACTTC. As protein: CASRTDRANEQYF.

The genes are TRBV5-1 and TRBJ1-1; TRBD1 matches at 9 bases. The CDR3 consists of 16 residues. Germline CDR1 is SGHRS and CDR2 is YFSETQ. The V and J ends lost 4 bases and 4 bases, in that order; junction bases with no gene match: 11. CDR3 in DNA: TGCGCCAGCAGCCAATGGCCGGGACAGGGAGGCACTGAAGCTTTCTTT. Amino acid sequence: CASSQWPGQGGTEAFF. The variable domain in full, with the rest retrieved from reference TRBV5-1 and TRBJ1-1, is KAGVTQTPRYLIKTRGQQVTLSCSPISGHRSVSWYQQTPGQGLQFLFEYFSETQRNKGNFPGRFSGRQFSNSRSEMNVSTLELGDSALYLCASSQWPGQGGTEAFFGQGTRLTVV.

The chain uses TRBV28 and TRBJ2-1; 13 bases are a match to TRBD2. V lost 4 bases and J lost 0; bases outside the gene matches: 3. Germline V gene data show CDR1 as MDHEN and CDR2 as SYDVKM. This CDR3 has 17 amino acids. CDR3 nucleotide sequence: TGTGCCAGCAGTTCGGGACTAGCGGGACTCTCCTACAATGAGCAGTTCTTC. Translating gives CASSSGLAGLSYNEQFF.

The chain uses TRBV7-9 and TRBJ1-1; D gene ambiguous. The V end was cut by 1 base, the J end by 1 base, with 13 bases between. Germline V gives CDR1 SEHNR, CDR2 FQNEAQ (reference sequence). This CDR3 is built from 16 residues. The CDR3 reads CASSLEGGVPNTEAFF. As DNA, the CDR3 is TGTGCCAGCAGCTTAGAAGGCGGCGTCCCGAACACTGAAGCTTTCTTT.

The rearrangement uses TRBV6-6 and TRBJ2-7, with 7 bases that match TRBD1. The CDR3 spans 12 residues. Germline values: CDR1 MNHNY, CDR2 SVGAGI (reference sequence). The J segment lost 3 bases and the V segment lost 8 bases, leaving 4 bases of the junction unmatched. This chain's CDR3 is CASRDSFYEQYF. The CDR3 DNA sequence: TGTGCCAGCCGGGACAGCTTCTACGAGCAGTACTTC.

The chain joins TRBV6-5 to TRBJ1-6, with 9 bases lining up with TRBD1. CDR1 is MNHEY, CDR2 SVGAGI, per germline. Trimming took 7 bases from V and 10 from J; bases not matched to a gene: 2. This CDR3 has 12 amino acids. For the CDR3, the DNA is TGTGCCAGCACCGGACAGGGGTCACCCCTCCACTTT. Its protein product is CASTGQGSPLHF.

This clone was counted between two and nine times. This chain links TRBV11-3 with TRBJ2-7; 11 bases map to TRBD2. This CDR3 spans 15 amino acids. Trimming at V came to 5 bases and at J to 3 bases, leaving 6 bases not matched to a gene. Germline CDR1 reads SGHNT; CDR2 reads YENEEA. CDR3 coding DNA: TGTGCCAGCAGCCAAGGAGGACTAGCGGGCTACGAGCAGTACTTC. Amino acids: CASSQGGLAGYEQYF.

The chain carries TRBV6-6 and TRBJ2-7; 10 bases fit TRBD2. The CDR3 consists of 15 residues. The germline V gene has CDR1 MNHNY and CDR2 SVGAGI (reference sequence). J lost 0 bases, V lost 7 bases, and 6 bases had no gene match. This chain's CDR3 is CASNSGTSVSYEQYF. The CDR3 region has the DNA TGTGCCAGCAACTCCGGGACTAGCGTCTCCTACGAGCAGTACTTC.

The rearrangement joins TRBV6-5 to TRBJ1-4; D gene uncertain. The length of the CDR3 is 14 residues. Trimming shortened V by 2 bases and J by 5 bases, and 9 bases separated the two germline ends. CDR1 and CDR2 (germline): MNHEY, SVGAGI. CDR3 amino acids: CASSYGQPNEKLFF. Written as DNA, the CDR3 is TGTGCCAGCAGTTACGGGCAGCCGAATGAAAAACTGTTTTTT.

DNA for the CDR3: TGTGCCAGCTCACCAACCCGACAGCAGCCCCAGCATTTT. Protein sequence: CASSPTRQQPQHF. V usage is TRBV18 and J usage is TRBJ1-5; tentatively, D is TRBD1 (5 bases). CDR3 length: 13 residues. Germline loops: CDR1 KGHSH, CDR2 LQKENI. Trimming took off 2 bases at V and 7 bases at J, with 9 bases between the two ends.

The chain employs TRBV3-1 (or the pseudogene TRBV3-2) and TRBJ1-4; D perhaps matches TRBD1 (6 bases). V gave up 1 base and J gave up 8 bases, with 11 bases separating them. This CDR3 has 14 residues. Germline loops: CDR1 LGHDT, CDR2 YNNKEL (reference sequence). This CDR3 is CASSQGAGEEKLFF. CDR3 DNA: TGTGCCAGCAGCCAAGGGGCAGGGGAAGAAAAACTGTTTTTT.

The chain uses TRBV5-6 and TRBJ1-1, with D maybe TRBD1 (5 bases). V was cut by 2 bases and J by 6 bases, with 17 bases left in between. CDR3 length equals 15 residues. Germline V gene sequence: CDR1 SGHDT, CDR2 YYEEEE. CDR3 loop: CASSLGGGLPAEAFF. CDR3 nucleotides: TGTGCCAGCAGCTTAGGCGGGGGACTCCCTGCTGAAGCTTTCTTT.

This chain uses TRBV7-3 with TRBJ2-1; D is possibly TRBD2 (6 bases). This CDR3 region has 17 residues. V lost 5 bases and J lost 1, with 18 bases in between. Per the germline V gene, CDR1 is SGHTA and CDR2 is FQGTGA. The CDR3 DNA follows: TGTGCCAGCAGCCCTTCTTTAGCGGCAACTTCCTACAATGAGCAGTTCTTC. This gives the protein CASSPSLAATSYNEQFF.

V and J are TRBV4-2 and TRBJ2-7; 8 nucleotides match TRBD2. In germline, CDR1 is LGHNA, CDR2 YNFKEQ. CDR3 size: 16 residues. V shed 1 base and J 3 bases; nucleotides not matched to a gene: 8. The CDR3 DNA reads as TGTGCCAGCAGCCAAGGCCCCGGACTAGCAGGCTACGAGCAGTACTTC. Translating gives CASSQGPGLAGYEQYF.

CDR3 residues: CASSFLGQGGSPLHF. DNA of the CDR3: TGTGCCAGCAGCTTCCTGGGTCAGGGAGGTTCACCCCTCCACTTT. This chain links TRBV11-2 with TRBJ1-6; D is perhaps TRBD1 (5 bases). With 3 bases removed from V and 9 bases from J, the gap between germline ends came to 15 bases. The CDR3 has 15 amino acids. In germline, CDR1 is SGHAT, CDR2 FQNNGV.

This chain uses TRBV25-1 with TRBJ1-1, with TRBD1 matching over 7 bases. Per germline, CDR1 MGHDK and CDR2 SYGVNS. Trimming cost V 6 bases and J 5 bases; bases outside gene matches: 6. This CDR3 is 13 amino acids long. The CDR3 coding sequence is TGTGCCAGCAGAGATATCAGGGGGACTGAAGCTTTCTTT. Its protein is CASRDIRGTEAFF.

The chain joins TRBV3-1 (or the pseudogene TRBV3-2) to TRBJ2-3; possibly TRBD2 for D (5 bases). There are 17 residues in the CDR3. Germline V gene sequence: CDR1 LGHDT, CDR2 YNNKEL (reference sequence). V was cut by 3 bases and J by 5 bases, with 21 bases left in between. CDR3 in DNA: TGTGCCAGCAGCCACGCCCGTTTGGCGGGTTTAATAGATACGCAGTATTTT. This encodes CASSHARLAGLIDTQYF.

The chain combines TRBV4-3 with TRBJ2-7; 10 bases fit TRBD2. The V gene end was trimmed by 1 base and the J gene end by 1 base; junction bases not matched to a gene: 7. The CDR3 length is 17 residues. Germline-derived CDR1 and CDR2 are LGHNA and YSLEER. In nucleotides, the CDR3 is TGCGCCAGCAGCCAAGCATCAAGCGGGGGGGGATCCTACGAGCAGTACTTC. Residues: CASSQASSGGGSYEQYF.

The rearrangement joins TRBV10-3 to TRBJ2-3, with TRBD1 identical over 8 bases. Germline values: CDR1 ENHRY, CDR2 SYGVKD. V trimming: 9 bases; J trimming: 2 bases; junction bases outside the gene matches: 7. This CDR3 is built from 14 residues. The CDR3 protein is CAIFRTGFTDTQYF. For the CDR3, the DNA is TGTGCCATTTTTAGGACAGGGTTCACAGATACGCAGTATTTT.

The gene calls are TRBV19 and TRBJ1-1; D is unclear. CDR1 and CDR2 (germline): LNHDA, SQIVND (reference sequence). The germline V and J ends were trimmed by 3 bases and 0 bases, with 8 bases remaining between them. CDR3 length: 14 residues. The CDR3 sequence is CASSMREMNTEAFF. Written as DNA, the CDR3 is TGTGCCAGTAGTATGCGGGAAATGAACACTGAAGCTTTCTTT.